The clone carrying this T cell receptor (beta chain) was counted only a few times. Sequencing used immunoSEQ multiplex PCR; TCRdb keeps in-frame clones, though not all of them. The data contain about 79,000 clones, 85% to 95% of them singletons. Germline lookup yields CDR1 SGHTA and CDR2 FQGTGA. The CDR3 loop spans 13 amino acids. J gave up 7 bases and V 5 bases, and 5 bases lay outside the gene matches. The data were taken from a study of T cell changes during pregnancy in multiple sclerosis. This rearrangement joins TRBV7-3 to TRBJ1-5; 7 nucleotides agree with TRBD1. Material: peripheral blood, obtained in the second trimester of pregnancy. The TCR sequence derives from a female donor in good health, enrolled as a control in a pregnancy study. This CDR3 reads CASSPDRDQPQHF. As DNA, the CDR3 is TGTGCCAGCAGCCCCGACAGGGACCAGCCCCAGCATTTT.